One and the same sample provided the 12 T cell receptor beta chains below, sequenced in a study of blood T cell repertoires in COVID-19. Sequencing used immunoSEQ multiplex PCR; TCRdb keeps in-frame clones, though not all of them. The table has approximately 280,000 clones, around 80% seen once. The specimen sequenced was PBMCs or T cells enriched from blood (not recorded which). Source of these receptors: a middle-aged man who had been exposed to COVID-19.

This chain links TRBV19 with TRBJ2-1; maybe TRBD1 (6 bases). Germline CDR1 and CDR2: LNHDA and SQIVND (reference sequence). V was pared by 5 bases and J by 7 bases, with 21 bases between. This CDR3 comprises 16 residues. The CDR3, as DNA: TGTGCCAGTAGTTCCGCGGGCCAAGGGGGAAGAAATGAGCAGTTCTTC. Its translation is CASSSAGQGGRNEQFF.

The table lists this clone with a count of one. The J gene is TRBJ1-2, the V gene TRBV6-5, with 10 bases matching TRBD1. The germline gives CDR1 MNHEY, CDR2 SVGAGI. V was pared by 6 bases and J by 7 bases, with 5 bases of the junction left unmatched. The CDR3 loop spans 13 amino acids. CDR3 residues: CASRDRGLGGYTF. CDR3 DNA sequence: TGTGCCAGCAGGGACAGGGGGTTGGGTGGCTACACCTTC.

The count of this clone is one. V is TRBV7-8 and J is TRBJ1-5; D is undetermined. Trimming took 5 bases from V and 6 from J, leaving 11 bases between them. CDR1 SGHVS and CDR2 FQNEAQ come from the germline V gene. The CDR3 runs to 13 residues. The DNA for the CDR3 is TGTGCCAGCAGCGATTCCCCGGGTCAGCCCCAGCATTTT. Translating it yields CASSDSPGQPQHF.

The V and J genes are TRBV18 and TRBJ1-1, with 9 bases identical to TRBD1. J lost 1 base, V lost 1 base, and 4 bases had no gene match. CDR1 and CDR2 from the germline V gene are KGHSH and LQKENI. The length of the CDR3 is 16 residues. DNA for the CDR3: TGTGCCAGCTCACCACGAACAGGGGGCTCGAACACTGAAGCTTTCTTT. Protein product: CASSPRTGGSNTEAFF.

V and J are TRBV9 and TRBJ2-1; 12 nucleotides match TRBD2. Germline V lookup: CDR1 SGDLS, CDR2 YYNGEE. CDR3 size: 18 residues. After removal of 4 bases from V and 6 bases from J, the junction contained 14 bases not matched to a gene. The CDR3 bases are TGTGCCAGCAGCACACGGACTAGCGGGATTATATTCCGCAATGAGCAGTTCTTC. It codes for CASSTRTSGIIFRNEQFF.

This clone was counted between two and nine times. This rearrangement joins TRBV30 to TRBJ1-6; the D is unclear. Germline CDR1 is GTSNPN and CDR2 is SVGIG (reference sequence). V was cut by 2 bases and J by 9 bases, with 17 bases left in between. There are 15 residues in the CDR3. As DNA, the CDR3 is TGTGCCTGGAGTCCCAGTATGGCTAGTAGTTCACCCCTCCACTTT. Its protein product is CAWSPSMASSSPLHF. Filled out from reference TRBV30 and TRBJ1-6, the complete variable domain reads SQTIHQWPATLVQPVGSPLSLECTVEGTSNPNLYWYRQAAGRGLQLLFYSVGIGQISSEVPQNLSASRPQDRQFILSSKKLLLSDSGFYLCAWSPSMASSSPLHFGNGTRLTVT.

This clone was seen only a few times. The gene calls are TRBV9 and TRBJ1-2, with D possibly matching TRBD1 (6 bases). CDR3 size: 15 residues. V lost 0 bases, J lost 5 bases, and 14 bases lay in between. Germline CDR1 is SGDLS and CDR2 is YYNGEE. For the CDR3, the DNA is TGTGCCAGCAGCGTAGACGGGGGGCAGGTTTATGGCTACACCTTC. This encodes CASSVDGGQVYGYTF.

The chain carries TRBV5-1 and TRBJ1-5; D unclear. The CDR3 is made up of 14 amino acids. The germline V gene encodes CDR1 SGHRS and CDR2 YFSETQ. V was shortened by 4 bases and J by 7 bases, with 15 bases between the two germline ends. CDR3 nucleotide sequence: TGCGCCAGCAGCCTCACGGGGTCACGACAGCCCCAGCATTTT. Translation gives CASSLTGSRQPQHF.

The chain carries TRBV10-1 and TRBJ2-1, with D possibly TRBD1 on 6 matching bases. With 5 bases removed from V and 0 bases from J, the gap between germline ends came to 11 bases. The germline V gene encodes CDR1 WNHNN and CDR2 SYGVQD (reference sequence). CDR3 length: 15 amino acids. The DNA of the CDR3 is TGCGCCAGCAGTCTGACAGGTTTCTCCTACAATGAGCAGTTCTTC. Amino acid sequence: CASSLTGFSYNEQFF.

This rearrangement joins TRBV5-5 to TRBJ1-1; D not certain. The CDR3 loop spans 12 amino acids. Germline lookup yields CDR1 SGHKS and CDR2 YYEKEE (reference sequence). V shed 6 bases and J shed 5 bases, with 11 bases lying between them. Here the CDR3 reads CASIDSGTEAFF. The CDR3 DNA reads as TGTGCCAGCATCGATTCGGGGACTGAAGCTTTCTTT. The whole variable domain, filled in from reference TRBV5-5 and TRBJ1-1, reads DAGVTQSPTHLIKTRGQQVTLRCSPISGHKSVSWYQQVLGQGPQFIFQYYEKEERGRGNFPDRFSARQFPNYSSELNVNALLLGDSALYLCASIDSGTEAFFGQGTRLTVV.

The rearrangement links TRBV9 to TRBJ1-4; 8 nucleotides match TRBD1. Germline-derived CDR1 and CDR2 are SGDLS and YYNGEE. The junction had 8 bases not matched to a gene; V was cut back by 2 bases and J by 8 bases. This CDR3 comprises 15 residues. The CDR3 nucleotides read TGTGCCAGCAGCGTGAGCGGGACAGGCTTAGAAAAACTGTTTTTT. Encoded protein: CASSVSGTGLEKLFF.

The chain is built from TRBV6-1 and TRBJ1-1; D uncertain. The CDR3 extends over 15 amino acids. Trimming took off 1 base at V and 4 bases at J, with 13 bases between the two ends. Germline lookup yields CDR1 MNHNS and CDR2 SASEGT. The CDR3 nucleotides read TGTGCCAGCAGTGAAGGGCAGGTCCTGGGCACTGAAGCTTTCTTT. This codes for CASSEGQVLGTEAFF.